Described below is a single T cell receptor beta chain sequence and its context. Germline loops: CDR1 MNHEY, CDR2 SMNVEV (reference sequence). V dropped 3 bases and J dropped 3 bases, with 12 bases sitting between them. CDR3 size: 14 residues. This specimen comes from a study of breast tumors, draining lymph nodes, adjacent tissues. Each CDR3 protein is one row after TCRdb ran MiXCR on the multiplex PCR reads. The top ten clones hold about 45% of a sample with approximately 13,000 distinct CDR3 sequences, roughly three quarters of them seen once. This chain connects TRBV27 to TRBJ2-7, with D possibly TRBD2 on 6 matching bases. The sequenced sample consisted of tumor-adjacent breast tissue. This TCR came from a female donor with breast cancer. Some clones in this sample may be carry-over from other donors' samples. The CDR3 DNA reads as TGTGCCAGCAGTTTTTCTAGCGCCGACTACGAGCAGTACTTC. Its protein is CASSFSSADYEQYF.